Sequencing of this T cell receptor beta chain was carried out in a study of blood T cells in healthy people across ages. The ends lost 3 bases at V and 3 bases at J; junction bases unmatched: 1. The length of the CDR3 is 15 residues. Germline V gene sequence: CDR1 LNHNV, CDR2 YYDKDF (reference sequence). Many counts were recorded for this clonotype. Next came a second PCR, run for about 7 to 12 cycles, which used a sample-barcoded 5' primer along with a J-beta primer mix. The template-switch adaptor was a 5' adaptor with 12 random nucleotides. It tagged each cDNA molecule. TCRdb passed the 5' RACE reads through MiXCR, listing each CDR3 protein once. This sample has about 970,000 distinct CDR3 sequences; 51% occur once, and the top ten carry about 20%.

The sequence was collected from a woman aged 55-69 years in good health. Material: blood. V gene TRBV15 combines with J gene TRBJ2-6; 8 bases line up with TRBD1. CDR3 bases: TGTGCCACCAGCAGGGACAGGGTTGGGGCCAACGTCCTGACTTTC. Translating gives CATSRDRVGANVLTF.